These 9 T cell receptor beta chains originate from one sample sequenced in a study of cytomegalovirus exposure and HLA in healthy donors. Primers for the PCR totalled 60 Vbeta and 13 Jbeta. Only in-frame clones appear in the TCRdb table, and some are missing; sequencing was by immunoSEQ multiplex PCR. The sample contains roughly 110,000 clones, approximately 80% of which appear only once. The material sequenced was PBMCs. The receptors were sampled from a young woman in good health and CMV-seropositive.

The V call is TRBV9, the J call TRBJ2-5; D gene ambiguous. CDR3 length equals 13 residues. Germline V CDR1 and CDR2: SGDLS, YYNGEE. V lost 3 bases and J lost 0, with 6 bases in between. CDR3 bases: TGTGCCAGCAGCGCACAGAACCAAGAGACCCAGTACTTC. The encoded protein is CASSAQNQETQYF. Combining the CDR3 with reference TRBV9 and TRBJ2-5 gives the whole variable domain DSGVTQTPKHLITATGQRVTLRCSPRSGDLSVYWYQQSLDQGLQFLIQYYNGEERAKGNILERFSAQQFPDLHSELNLSSLELGDSALYFCASSAQNQETQYFGPGTRLLVL.

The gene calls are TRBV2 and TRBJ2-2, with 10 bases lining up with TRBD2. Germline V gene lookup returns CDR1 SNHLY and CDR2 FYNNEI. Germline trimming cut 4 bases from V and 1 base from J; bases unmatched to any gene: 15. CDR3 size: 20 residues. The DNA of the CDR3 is TGTGCCAGCAGTGTGCTAAGAGGACTAGCGGAAGACAAGAACACCGGGGAGCTGTTTTTT. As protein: CASSVLRGLAEDKNTGELFF.

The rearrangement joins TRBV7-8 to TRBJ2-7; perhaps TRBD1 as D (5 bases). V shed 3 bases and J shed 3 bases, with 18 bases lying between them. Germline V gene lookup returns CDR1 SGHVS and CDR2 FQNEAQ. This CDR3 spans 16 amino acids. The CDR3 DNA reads TGTGCCAGCAGCTTCGGTAGGGGCTTTGCGGACTACGAGCAGTACTTC. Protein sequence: CASSFGRGFADYEQYF.

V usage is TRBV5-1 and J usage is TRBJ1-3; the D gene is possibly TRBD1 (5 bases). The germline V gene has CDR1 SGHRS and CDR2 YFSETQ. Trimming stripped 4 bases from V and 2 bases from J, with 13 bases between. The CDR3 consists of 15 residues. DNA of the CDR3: TGCGCCAGCAGCGACGGGGGAGGTACTGGAAACACCATATATTTT. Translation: CASSDGGGTGNTIYF. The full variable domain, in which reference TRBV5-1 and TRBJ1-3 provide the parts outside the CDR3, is KAGVTQTPRYLIKTRGQQVTLSCSPISGHRSVSWYQQTPGQGLQFLFEYFSETQRNKGNFPGRFSGRQFSNSRSEMNVSTLELGDSALYLCASSDGGGTGNTIYFGEGSWLTVV.

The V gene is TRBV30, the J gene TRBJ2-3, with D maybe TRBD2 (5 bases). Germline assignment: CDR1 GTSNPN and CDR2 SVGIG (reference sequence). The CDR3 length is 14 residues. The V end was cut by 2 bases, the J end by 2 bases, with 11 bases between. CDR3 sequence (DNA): TGTGCCTGGAGTCCTGGACTGAACACAGATACGCAGTATTTT. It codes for CAWSPGLNTDTQYF.

The CDR3 DNA reads TGTGCCAGCAGCTTCGGGCTGGACGGGGGGCCCCTATCCTACGAGCAGTACTTC. Translation: CASSFGLDGGPLSYEQYF. The chain has TRBV5-6 and TRBJ2-7, with TRBD2 as a possible D gene (7 bases). CDR1 is SGHDT, CDR2 YYEEEE, per germline. The length of the CDR3 is 18 residues. V was shortened by 2 bases and J by 1 base, with 22 bases between the two germline ends.

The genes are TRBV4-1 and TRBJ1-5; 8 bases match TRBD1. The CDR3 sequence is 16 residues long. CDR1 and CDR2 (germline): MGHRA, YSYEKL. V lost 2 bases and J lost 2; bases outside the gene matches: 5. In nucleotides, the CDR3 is TGCGCCAGCAGCCAAAATGGACAGGGTCGCAATCAGCCCCAGCATTTT. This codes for CASSQNGQGRNQPQHF.

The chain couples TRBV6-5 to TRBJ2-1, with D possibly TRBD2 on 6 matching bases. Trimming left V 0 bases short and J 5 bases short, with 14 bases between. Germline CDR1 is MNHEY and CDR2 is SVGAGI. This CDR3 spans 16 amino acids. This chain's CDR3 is CASSYSRLAVNNEQFF. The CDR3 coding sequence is TGTGCCAGCAGTTACTCGAGGTTAGCGGTTAACAATGAGCAGTTCTTC.

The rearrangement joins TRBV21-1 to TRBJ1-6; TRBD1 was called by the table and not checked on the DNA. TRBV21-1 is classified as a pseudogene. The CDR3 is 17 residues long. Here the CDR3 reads CASSIRTGIAYNSPLHF. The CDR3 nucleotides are TGTGCCAGCAGCATCAGAACAGGGATTGCCTATAATTCACCCCTCCACTTT.